This T cell receptor beta chain was captured in a study of CD8+CD57+ T cells in acquired aplastic anemia. Per germline, CDR1 MGHRA and CDR2 YSYEKL. CDR3 size: 14 residues. V was clipped by 3 bases and J by 9 bases, with 18 bases between them. In patients chosen for sequencing, flow cytometry had shown CD8+CD57+ cell expansion. The use of genomic DNA as template underpinned the TCR beta VDJ and CDR3 profiling. TCRdb recomputed calls from the reads with MiXCR, one row per CDR3 protein. The table shows about 200,000 distinct CDR3 sequences, with over 55% occurring only once. At least ten counts were recorded for this clonotype.

Material: sorted CD4+, CD8+, or CD8+CD57+ T cells (not recorded which) from PBMCs. The receptor comes from a human donor with aplastic anemia. The rearrangement links TRBV4-1 to TRBJ2-7; D possibly corresponds to TRBD1 (6 bases). CDR3 DNA: TGCGCCAGCAGCCAGGGGTCAGGGGCCCTGGGGCAGTACTTC. Protein: CASSQGSGALGQYF.